These 32 T cell receptor beta chains came from one sample sequenced in a study of blood T cell repertoires in COVID-19. Profiled with immunoSEQ multiplex PCR; TCRdb holds only in-frame clones, not every one. The sample records more than 95,000 clones, around 81% being singletons. Sequenced sample: peripheral blood. The receptors stem from a man aged 55 to 70 with acute or convalescent COVID-19.

The rearrangement links TRBV5-1 to TRBJ2-1, with a tentative D call TRBD1 (6 bases). Germline loops: CDR1 SGHRS, CDR2 YFSETQ. This CDR3 has 13 amino acids. Between the trimmed V and J ends, which lost 0 bases and 10 bases, there was a span of 11 bases. CDR3 in DNA: TGCGCCAGCAGCTTGGCCCAGGGGCAGGAGCAGTTCTTC. It codes for CASSLAQGQEQFF.

V and J are TRBV18 and TRBJ2-2; 8 bases map to TRBD2. Germline lookup yields CDR1 KGHSH and CDR2 LQKENI. The CDR3 is made up of 14 amino acids. V gave up 3 bases and J gave up 5 bases; unmatched junction bases: 2. In DNA, the CDR3 is TGTGCCAGCTCACCTAGCGGGACTACCGGGGAGCTGTTTTTT. This sequence encodes CASSPSGTTGELFF.

This clone was seen a handful of times. The rearrangement links TRBV7-3 to TRBJ2-7; 9 bases are a match to TRBD1. The CDR3 totals 16 residues. Germline-derived CDR1 and CDR2 are SGHTA and FQGTGA. V gave up 5 bases and J gave up 2 bases; unmatched junction bases: 10. The CDR3 loop is CASSPGGGQGPYEQYF. As DNA, the CDR3 is TGTGCCAGCAGCCCTGGGGGTGGACAGGGGCCCTACGAGCAGTACTTC. Supplemented by reference TRBV7-3 and TRBJ2-7, the full variable domain reads GAGVSQTPSNKVTEKGKYVELRCDPISGHTALYWYRQSLGQGPEFLIYFQGTGAADDSGLPNDRFFAVRPEGSVSTLKIQRTERGDSAVYLCASSPGGGQGPYEQYFGPGTRLTVT.

This clone showed up just a few times. The chain links TRBV5-6 to TRBJ1-2; 9 bases map to TRBD1. Trimming removed 4 bases from V and 1 base from J; junction bases left unmatched: 14. CDR3 length: 18 amino acids. CDR1 and CDR2 from the germline V gene are SGHDT and YYEEEE. CDR3 region: CASSPGPDRGGYNYGYTF. In nucleotides, the CDR3 is TGTGCCAGCAGCCCCGGCCCCGACAGGGGGGGGTATAACTATGGCTACACCTTC.

The genes are TRBV30 and TRBJ1-1; possibly TRBD1 for D (5 bases). This CDR3 has 12 residues. Trimming took off 1 base at V and 11 bases at J, with 14 bases between the two ends. CDR1 GTSNPN and CDR2 SVGIG come from the germline V gene (reference sequence). The CDR3 region is CAWSGQGLMAFF. CDR3 bases: TGTGCCTGGAGTGGTCAGGGTTTAATGGCTTTCTTT.

This clone was detected a few times. As DNA, the CDR3 is TGTGCCACCAGCCCACAGGGATACAATGAGCAGTTCTTC. This sequence encodes CATSPQGYNEQFF. V gene TRBV24-1 combines with J gene TRBJ2-1, with a possible D match to TRBD1 (6 bases). CDR1 is KGHDR and CDR2 is SFDVKD in the germline V gene. This CDR3 region has 13 residues. V dropped 7 bases and J dropped 4 bases, with 10 bases sitting between them.

The chain links TRBV29-1 to TRBJ1-4; the D is unclear. There are 14 residues in the CDR3. V dropped 6 bases and J dropped 0 bases, with 11 bases sitting between them. Germline V lookup: CDR1 SQVTM, CDR2 ANQGSEA. In DNA form, the CDR3 reads TGCAGCGTCAGAGACGGGTCAACTAATGAAAAACTGTTTTTT. Its protein product is CSVRDGSTNEKLFF.

The chain is built from TRBV21-1 and TRBJ1-5; the table's D call, TRBD1, has no DNA check behind it. TRBV21-1 is recorded as a pseudogene. The CDR3 spans 14 residues. CDR3 coding DNA: TGTGCCAGCACCACAGGGGGAGGTAATCAGCCCCAGCATTTT. Translated: CASTTGGGNQPQHF.

The V call is TRBV9, the J call TRBJ2-3; D call uncertain. V was cut by 0 bases and J by 4 bases, with 15 bases left in between. The CDR3 runs 16 residues. Germline loops: CDR1 SGDLS, CDR2 YYNGEE. This chain's CDR3 is CASSVDGGASSDTQYF. In DNA form, the CDR3 reads TGTGCCAGCAGCGTAGACGGCGGAGCCTCCTCAGATACGCAGTATTTT.

The chain carries TRBV2 and TRBJ2-3; 7 bases are a match to TRBD1. After removal of 4 bases from V and 1 base from J, the junction contained 8 bases not matched to a gene. The length of the CDR3 is 16 residues. Germline V gives CDR1 SNHLY, CDR2 FYNNEI. CDR3 sequence (DNA): TGTGCCAGCAGTGCCCGACAGGGTTGGGGCACAGATACGCAGTATTTT. Protein sequence: CASSARQGWGTDTQYF.

The chain has TRBV6-1 and TRBJ2-2; 7 bases align to TRBD1. The CDR3 has 15 amino acids. J gave up 3 bases and V 5 bases, and 6 bases lay outside the gene matches. The V gene's germline CDR1 is MNHNS and CDR2 SASEGT. CDR3 loop: CASSSQTGYTGELFF. CDR3 sequence (DNA): TGTGCCAGCAGTTCCCAGACAGGGTACACCGGGGAGCTGTTTTTT.

V is TRBV10-3 and J is TRBJ2-1; 11 nucleotides line up with TRBD1. Germline loops: CDR1 ENHRY, CDR2 SYGVKD. The CDR3 spans 15 residues. Losses at the gene ends were 7 bases for V and 7 bases for J; bases not matched to a gene: 9. The CDR3 is CAITPGQGVGNEQFF. The CDR3 DNA sequence: TGTGCCATCACTCCGGGACAGGGGGTAGGGAATGAGCAGTTCTTC.

J is TRBJ1-2 and V is TRBV5-1; 10 positions agree with TRBD1. There are 15 residues in the CDR3. J was trimmed by 8 bases and V by 2 bases; bases with no gene match: 9. The germline gives CDR1 SGHRS, CDR2 YFSETQ. DNA of the CDR3: TGCGCCAGCAGCTTTACACTAGGACAGGGGGAGGGCTACACCTTC. Encoded protein: CASSFTLGQGEGYTF.

This chain joins TRBV5-1 and TRBJ1-4; D call uncertain. The CDR3 loop spans 13 amino acids. Germline lookup yields CDR1 SGHRS and CDR2 YFSETQ. Trimming took off 2 bases at V and 8 bases at J, with 10 bases between the two ends. The DNA of the CDR3 is TGCGCCAGCAGCTTATACGAGAGGGAAAAACTGTTTTTT. Residues: CASSLYEREKLFF.

The chain uses TRBV4-1 and TRBJ2-3; 9 bases map to TRBD2. The CDR3 length is 17 residues. The junction had 10 bases not matched to a gene; V was cut back by 5 bases and J by 1 base. Germline V gene sequence: CDR1 MGHRA, CDR2 YSYEKL. The CDR3 bases are TGCGCCAGCAGCGAGAGGTCGACTAGCGGCCGCACAGATACGCAGTATTTT. Translation gives CASSERSTSGRTDTQYF.

This rearrangement joins TRBV10-2 to TRBJ1-1; a weak D match, TRBD1 (6 bases). The CDR3 consists of 12 residues. V lost 8 bases, J lost 10 bases, and 17 bases lay in between. Germline V gene data show CDR1 as WSHSY and CDR2 as SAAADI. The CDR3 spells CASGTPAVGAFF. The CDR3 DNA reads TGCGCCAGCGGGACACCCGCGGTCGGAGCTTTCTTT.

This clone appeared a few times. The chain is built from TRBV5-1 and TRBJ1-4; D is perhaps TRBD1 (6 bases). Germline V CDR1 and CDR2: SGHRS, YFSETQ. Trimming took 1 base from V and 3 from J, leaving 10 bases between them. The CDR3 has 15 amino acids. The CDR3 sequence: CASSLYGTPNEKLFF. CDR3 nucleotide sequence: TGCGCCAGCAGCTTGTACGGGACACCTAATGAAAAACTGTTTTTT.

This clone has just one count. J is TRBJ1-4 and V is TRBV4-1; no definite D call. Germline loops: CDR1 MGHRA, CDR2 YSYEKL. This CDR3 contains 18 residues. V lost 1 base to trimming and J lost 5 bases, with 20 bases between them. The CDR3 nucleotides are TGCGCCAGCAGCCAAGCGCTGTACGAGGAAGACCCCAATGAAAAACTGTTTTTT. Translation: CASSQALYEEDPNEKLFF.

In this sample, this clone turned up a few times. J is TRBJ2-1 and V is TRBV7-6; 8 bases are shared with TRBD1. Trimming removed 5 bases from V and 7 bases from J; junction bases left unmatched: 13. The CDR3 is made up of 16 amino acids. Germline values: CDR1 SGHVS, CDR2 FNYEAQ. This chain's CDR3 is CASSPTARTGYNEQFF. The CDR3 DNA reads as TGTGCCAGCAGCCCAACAGCAAGGACAGGGTATAATGAGCAGTTCTTC.

This clone appeared a single time. V gene TRBV5-5 combines with J gene TRBJ1-2, with 7 bases fitting TRBD1. This CDR3 has 14 amino acids. V lost 6 bases and J lost 7; bases outside the gene matches: 12. Germline values: CDR1 SGHKS, CDR2 YYEKEE (reference sequence). The DNA of the CDR3 is TGTGCCAGCATTATGGACAGGTCGATTTCTGGCTACACCTTC. Translated, it gives CASIMDRSISGYTF.

The V call is TRBV15, the J call TRBJ1-6; possible D gene TRBD1, 6 bases. The CDR3 extends over 17 amino acids. Trimming cost V 8 bases and J 6 bases, with 23 bases left between them. Germline V gene lookup returns CDR1 LNHNV and CDR2 YYDKDF (reference sequence). The CDR3 bases are TGTGCCACCTCAATCAGGGGAGGGGAAGCTCTTAATTCACCCCTCCACTTT. Translating it yields CATSIRGGEALNSPLHF.

V is TRBV5-1 and J is TRBJ1-4; a weak D match, TRBD1 (6 bases). CDR1 is SGHRS, CDR2 YFSETQ, per germline. This CDR3 has 15 amino acids. The ends were cut back, 0 bases at V and 0 bases at J, with 6 bases in the middle. Here the CDR3 reads CASSLGTATNEKLFF. Written as DNA, the CDR3 is TGCGCCAGCAGCTTGGGGACAGCAACTAATGAAAAACTGTTTTTT.

This chain links TRBV19 with TRBJ1-2; D call uncertain. CDR1 is LNHDA, CDR2 SQIVND, per germline (reference sequence). This CDR3 has 11 residues. Trimming removed 5 bases from V and 2 bases from J, with 3 bases in between. The DNA for the CDR3 is TGTGCCAGTAGTCTAAACTATGGCTACACCTTC. This sequence encodes CASSLNYGYTF.

The V and J genes are TRBV27 and TRBJ2-1; 9 bases are a match to TRBD2. The CDR3 is 14 amino acids. The J segment lost 2 bases and the V segment lost 6 bases, leaving 2 bases of the junction unmatched. Germline assignment: CDR1 MNHEY and CDR2 SMNVEV (reference sequence). The chain's CDR3 is CASRLAGAYNEQFF. CDR3 sequence (DNA): TGTGCCAGCAGGTTAGCGGGGGCCTACAATGAGCAGTTCTTC.

By share, this clone counts as medium-sized. This chain uses TRBV6-4 with TRBJ2-1; 9 bases are a match to TRBD1. Germline-derived CDR1 and CDR2 are MRHNA and SNTAGT. CDR3 length: 16 residues. V was pared by 2 bases and J by 5 bases, with 7 bases of the junction left unmatched. The CDR3 region is CASSDTPGQGDNEQFF. The CDR3, as DNA: TGTGCCAGCAGTGACACACCGGGACAGGGCGACAATGAGCAGTTCTTC.

The J gene is TRBJ2-3, the V gene TRBV5-1, with D perhaps TRBD1 (6 bases). Germline values: CDR1 SGHRS, CDR2 YFSETQ. This CDR3 is built from 14 residues. V was cut by 0 bases and J by 3 bases, with 8 bases left in between. The CDR3 region is CASSLEGDTDTQYF. In nucleotides, the CDR3 is TGCGCCAGCAGCTTGGAGGGGGATACAGATACGCAGTATTTT. Variable domain in full (rest from reference TRBV5-1 and TRBJ2-3): KAGVTQTPRYLIKTRGQQVTLSCSPISGHRSVSWYQQTPGQGLQFLFEYFSETQRNKGNFPGRFSGRQFSNSRSEMNVSTLELGDSALYLCASSLEGDTDTQYFGPGTRLTVL.

The rearrangement uses TRBV7-8 and TRBJ2-1; no definite D call. Between the trimmed V and J ends, which lost 1 base and 2 bases, there was a span of 6 bases. The V gene's germline CDR1 is SGHVS and CDR2 FQNEAQ. CDR3 length equals 14 residues. CDR3: CASSLGGTYNEQFF. CDR3 in DNA: TGTGCCAGCAGCTTAGGCGGCACCTACAATGAGCAGTTCTTC.

The chain carries TRBV7-2 and TRBJ2-7, with D possibly TRBD1 on 5 matching bases. With 5 bases removed from V and 0 bases from J, the gap between germline ends came to 14 bases. The CDR3 consists of 15 residues. The germline V gene has CDR1 SGHTA and CDR2 FQGNSA. CDR3 region: CASSARFDSSYEQYV. The CDR3 DNA reads as TGTGCCAGCAGCGCGCGTTTCGACAGCTCCTACGAGCAGTACGTC.

J is TRBJ1-1 and V is TRBV11-2; D unresolved. The CDR3 is made up of 14 amino acids. Germline CDR1 is SGHAT and CDR2 is FQNNGV. Trimming pared 5 bases from V and 2 bases from J, leaving 12 bases between. CDR3 sequence reads: CASSPALTNTEAFF. The CDR3, as DNA: TGTGCCAGCAGCCCCGCGCTTACTAACACTGAAGCTTTCTTT.

This sequence joins TRBV10-1 and TRBJ2-5; D might be TRBD2 (5 bases). CDR3 length equals 14 residues. V gave up 2 bases and J gave up 4 bases, with 11 bases separating them. CDR1 and CDR2 from the germline V gene are WNHNN and SYGVQD (reference sequence). This CDR3 is CASSEGTSRETQYF. For the CDR3, the DNA is TGCGCCAGCAGTGAGGGAACTAGTCGAGAGACCCAGTACTTC.

J is TRBJ1-5 and V is TRBV19, with D uncertain. CDR1 is LNHDA and CDR2 is SQIVND in the germline V gene (reference sequence). V gave up 4 bases and J gave up 5 bases, with 21 bases separating them. CDR3 length equals 17 residues. The chain's CDR3 is CASSKGFGMRTYQPQHF. The CDR3 DNA reads as TGTGCCAGTAGTAAGGGTTTCGGCATGCGGACTTATCAGCCCCAGCATTTT.

This chain links TRBV13 with TRBJ1-2; 7 positions match TRBD1. This CDR3 is 13 amino acids long. Trimming took 2 bases from V and 4 from J; bases not matched to a gene: 1. Germline lookup yields CDR1 PRHDT and CDR2 FYEKMQ (reference sequence). In DNA form, the CDR3 reads TGTGCCAGCAGCTTATCAGGGGGCTATGGCTACACCTTC. Protein: CASSLSGGYGYTF.